The rows below give T cell receptor beta chains drawn from one sample of a study of post-analysis software for immune sequencing data. TCRdb fed the PCR reads into MiXCR, producing one record per CDR3 protein. The table lists 820,000 or so distinct CDR3 sequences, roughly 50% of them singletons. Sequencing was performed on blood. These receptors all stem from a girl aged 5-17 years with multiple sclerosis. CDR3s include the opening cysteine and the closing phenylalanine or tryptophan. Each record gives: V gene, J gene, D gene, clone size, CDR3 protein, CDR3 DNA. The D gene is left open where the match is weak. The listing skips clone size in some rows; elsewhere it reads once, few, many or a size class.

V: TRBV7-9
J: TRBJ2-7
D: .
size: once
CDR3: CASSPPDRFGEQYF
DNA: TGTGCCAGCAGCCCCCCGGACCGGTTTGGCGAGCAGTACTTC

V: TRBV7-3
J: TRBJ2-1
D: .
size: .
CDR3: CASSFLEGNEQFF
DNA: TGTGCCAGCAGCTTCCTCGAGGGGAATGAGCAGTTCTTC

V: TRBV7-9
J: TRBJ1-1
D: .
size: medium-sized
CDR3: CASSLLQGVNTEAFF
DNA: TGTGCCAGCAGCCTCTTACAGGGAGTGAACACTGAAGCTTTCTTT

V: TRBV6-5
J: TRBJ1-1
D: .
size: many
CDR3: CATLPPAGWGNTEAFF
DNA: TGTGCCACGCTTCCCCCAGCAGGGTGGGGGAACACTGAAGCTTTCTTT

V: TRBV20-1
J: TRBJ1-2
D: TRBD1
size: .
CDR3: CSAASRGADYGYTF
DNA: TGCAGTGCCGCGTCCAGGGGGGCAGACTATGGCTACACCTTC

V: TRBV5-5
J: TRBJ2-7
D: TRBD1
size: .
CDR3: CASSSLRGQAGEQYF
DNA: TGTGCCAGCAGCTCCCTCCGGGGACAGGCGGGCGAGCAGTACTTC

V: TRBV5-1
J: TRBJ2-1
D: .
size: .
CDR3: CASRGQFNEQFF
DNA: TGCGCCAGCAGAGGACAGTTCAATGAGCAGTTCTTC

V: TRBV7-3
J: TRBJ2-3
D: .
size: .
CDR3: CASSLGRGRPGSTDTQYF
DNA: TGTGCCAGCAGCTTAGGCCGGGGAAGGCCGGGAAGCACAGATACGCAGTATTTT

V: TRBV5-1
J: TRBJ2-6
D: .
size: many
CDR3: CASSLERDTLWGANVLTF
DNA: TGCGCCAGCAGCTTGGAACGGGACACTCTCTGGGGGGCCAACGTCCTGACTTTC

V: TRBV7-9
J: TRBJ2-7
D: .
size: .
CDR3: CASSFGDPIWEQYF
DNA: TGTGCCAGCAGCTTCGGAGACCCGATTTGGGAGCAGTACTTC

V: TRBV18
J: TRBJ1-2
D: TRBD1
size: .
CDR3: CASSPPTGGHHGYTF
DNA: TGTGCCAGCTCACCGCCGACAGGGGGACATCATGGCTACACCTTC

V: TRBV7-2
J: TRBJ2-1
D: .
size: once
CDR3: CASSMAGGGRDEQFF
DNA: TGTGCCAGCAGCATGGCAGGGGGAGGTCGGGATGAGCAGTTCTTC